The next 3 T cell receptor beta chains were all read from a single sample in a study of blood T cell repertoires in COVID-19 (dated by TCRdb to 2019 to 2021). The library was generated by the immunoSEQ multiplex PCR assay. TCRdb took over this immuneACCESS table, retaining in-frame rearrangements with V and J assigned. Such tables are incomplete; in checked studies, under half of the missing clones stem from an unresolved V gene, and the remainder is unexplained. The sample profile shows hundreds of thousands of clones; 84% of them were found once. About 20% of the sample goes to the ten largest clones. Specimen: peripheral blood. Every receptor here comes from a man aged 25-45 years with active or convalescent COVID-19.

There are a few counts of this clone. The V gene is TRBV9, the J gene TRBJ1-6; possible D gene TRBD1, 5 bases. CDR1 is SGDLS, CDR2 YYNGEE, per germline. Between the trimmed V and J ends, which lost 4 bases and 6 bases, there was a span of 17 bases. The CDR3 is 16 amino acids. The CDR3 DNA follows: TGTGCCAGCAGCCCCCGAAGTTTGCAGGGTAATTCACCCCTCCACTTT. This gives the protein CASSPRSLQGNSPLHF.

CDR3 sequence (DNA): TGTGCCAGCAGGCCAACAGGCAATCAGCCCCAGCATTTT. Translation gives CASRPTGNQPQHF. This sequence joins TRBV6-5 and TRBJ1-5, with unresolved D. The germline gives CDR1 MNHEY, CDR2 SVGAGI. Trimming pared 6 bases from V and 2 bases from J, leaving 8 bases between. The CDR3 is 13 amino acids.

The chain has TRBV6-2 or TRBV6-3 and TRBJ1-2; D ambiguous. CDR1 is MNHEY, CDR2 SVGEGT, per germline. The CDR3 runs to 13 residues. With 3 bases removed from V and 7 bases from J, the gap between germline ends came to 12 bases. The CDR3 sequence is CASSYTEASGYTF. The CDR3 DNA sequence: TGTGCCAGCAGTTATACCGAGGCAAGTGGCTACACCTTC.